This section outlines one T cell receptor (beta chain) sequence together with its context. Its target is unknown. Sequenced material consisted of expressed TCRB transcripts (all of the isolated RNA was reverse transcribed). Some clones are missing from TCRdb's copy, which holds only in-frame ones; the method was immunoSEQ multiplex PCR. This table holds over 650,000 clones, around an eighth found once. Sorting based on CD45RO/CCR7/CD25/CD127/CD95/CD27 separated CD4+ naive, central memory, regulatory and stem cell-like memory cells. Looked up from germline, CDR1 is GTSNPN and CDR2 is SVGIG (reference sequence). The CDR3 loop spans 14 amino acids. Trimming took 2 bases from V and 7 from J; bases not matched to a gene: 8. This entry comes from a study of beta chain features in type 1 diabetes. Overall study: Cell yields, gender and age were similar in healthy donors and patients. Overall study results and limits: Relative to healthy donors, patients appeared to have naive, central memory and Treg TCRB repertoires that were more similar. There was a moderate but significant shortening of TCRB CDR3s in all four CD4+ subsets of Type 1 diabetes patients. In patients and controls equally, PCR might favor templates that are shorter.

The receptor comes from a man between 18 and 29 years old with type 1 diabetes. The chain joins TRBV30 to TRBJ2-1; 7 bases agree with TRBD2. The sample consisted of naive CD4+ T cells from blood. This CDR3 is CAWSFGGRRNEQFF. The DNA of the CDR3 is TGTGCCTGGAGTTTCGGGGGGAGGCGTAATGAGCAGTTCTTC.